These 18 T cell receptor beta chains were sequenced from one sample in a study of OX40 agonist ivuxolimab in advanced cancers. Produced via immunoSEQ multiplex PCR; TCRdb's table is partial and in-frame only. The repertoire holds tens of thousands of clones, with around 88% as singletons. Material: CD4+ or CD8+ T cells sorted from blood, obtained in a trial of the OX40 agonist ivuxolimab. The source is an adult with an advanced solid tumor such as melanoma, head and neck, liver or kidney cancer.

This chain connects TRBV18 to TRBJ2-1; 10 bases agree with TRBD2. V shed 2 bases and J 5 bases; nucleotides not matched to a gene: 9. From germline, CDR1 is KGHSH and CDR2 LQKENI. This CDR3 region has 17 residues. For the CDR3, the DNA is TGTGCCAGCTCACCAGAACAAAGGACTAGCGGAAACAATGAGCAGTTCTTC. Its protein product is CASSPEQRTSGNNEQFF. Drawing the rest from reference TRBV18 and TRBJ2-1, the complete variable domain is NAGVMQNPRHLVRRRGQEARLRCSPMKGHSHVYWYRQLPEEGLKFMVYLQKENIIDESGMPKERFSAEFPKEGPSILRIQQVVRGDSAAYFCASSPEQRTSGNNEQFFGPGTRLTVL.

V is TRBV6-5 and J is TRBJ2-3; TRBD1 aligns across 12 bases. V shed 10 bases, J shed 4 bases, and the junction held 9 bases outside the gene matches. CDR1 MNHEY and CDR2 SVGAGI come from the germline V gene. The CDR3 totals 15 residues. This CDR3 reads CATERGQGAPDTQYF. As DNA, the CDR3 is TGTGCCACCGAACGGGGACAGGGGGCCCCAGATACGCAGTATTTT.

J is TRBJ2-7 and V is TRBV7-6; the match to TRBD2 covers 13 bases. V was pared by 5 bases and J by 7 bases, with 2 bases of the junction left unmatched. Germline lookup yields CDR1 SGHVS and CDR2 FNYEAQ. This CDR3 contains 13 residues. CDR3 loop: CASSGGLAGEQYF. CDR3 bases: TGTGCCAGCAGCGGGGGACTAGCGGGGGAGCAGTACTTC.

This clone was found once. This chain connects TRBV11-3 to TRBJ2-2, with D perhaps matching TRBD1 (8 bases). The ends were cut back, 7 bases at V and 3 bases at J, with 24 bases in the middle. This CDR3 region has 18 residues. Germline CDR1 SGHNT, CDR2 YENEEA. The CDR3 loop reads CASTQTGGEKVDTGELFF. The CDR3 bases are TGTGCCAGCACCCAAACAGGGGGGGAGAAAGTTGACACCGGGGAGCTGTTTTTT.

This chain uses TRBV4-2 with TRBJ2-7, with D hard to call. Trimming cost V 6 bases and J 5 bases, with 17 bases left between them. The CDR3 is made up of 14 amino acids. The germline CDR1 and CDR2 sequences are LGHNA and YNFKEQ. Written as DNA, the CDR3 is TGTGCCAGCAGTTTCGGTTCCCGGCCCCACGAGCAGTACTTC. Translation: CASSFGSRPHEQYF.

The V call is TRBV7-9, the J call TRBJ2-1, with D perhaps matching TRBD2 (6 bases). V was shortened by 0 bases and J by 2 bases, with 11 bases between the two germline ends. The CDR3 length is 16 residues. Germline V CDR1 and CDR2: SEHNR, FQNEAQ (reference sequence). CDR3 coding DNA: TGTGCCAGCAGCTTAGCCGACGGCGGGACCTACAATGAGCAGTTCTTC. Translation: CASSLADGGTYNEQFF. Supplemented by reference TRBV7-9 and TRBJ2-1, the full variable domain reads DTGVSQNPRHKITKRGQNVTFRCDPISEHNRLYWYRQTLGQGPEFLTYFQNEAQLEKSRLLSDRFSAERPKGSFSTLEIQRTEQGDSAMYLCASSLADGGTYNEQFFGPGTRLTVL.

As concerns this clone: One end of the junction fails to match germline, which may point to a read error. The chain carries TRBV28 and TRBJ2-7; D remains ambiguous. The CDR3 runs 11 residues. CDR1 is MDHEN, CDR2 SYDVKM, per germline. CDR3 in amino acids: CASSFSSEQYF. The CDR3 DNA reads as TGTGCCAGCAGTTTTTCCTCCGAGCAGTACTTC.

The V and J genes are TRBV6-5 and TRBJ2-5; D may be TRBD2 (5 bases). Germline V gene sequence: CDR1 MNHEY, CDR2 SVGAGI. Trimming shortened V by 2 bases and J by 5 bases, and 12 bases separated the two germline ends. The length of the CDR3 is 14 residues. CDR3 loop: CASSYGGEGETQYF. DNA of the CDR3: TGTGCCAGCAGTTACGGAGGAGAAGGGGAGACCCAGTACTTC.

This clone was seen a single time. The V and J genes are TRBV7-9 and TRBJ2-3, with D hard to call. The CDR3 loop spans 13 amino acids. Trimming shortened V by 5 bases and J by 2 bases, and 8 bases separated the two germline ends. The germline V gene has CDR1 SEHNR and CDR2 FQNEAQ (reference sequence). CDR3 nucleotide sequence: TGTGCCAGCAGCACCATAACCACAGATACGCAGTATTTT. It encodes CASSTITTDTQYF.

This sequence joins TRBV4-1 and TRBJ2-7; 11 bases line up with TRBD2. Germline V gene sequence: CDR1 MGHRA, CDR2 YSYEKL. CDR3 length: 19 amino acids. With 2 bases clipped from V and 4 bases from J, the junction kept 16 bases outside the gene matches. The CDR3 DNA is TGCGCCAGCAGCCAAAACTACGGGACTAGCGGTTCCTATTCATACGAGCAGTACTTC. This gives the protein CASSQNYGTSGSYSYEQYF.

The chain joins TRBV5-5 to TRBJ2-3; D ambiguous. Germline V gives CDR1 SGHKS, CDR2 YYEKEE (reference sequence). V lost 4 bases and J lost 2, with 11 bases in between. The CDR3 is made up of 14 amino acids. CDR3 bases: TGTGCCAGCAGCCGCGAGTGGACCACAGATACGCAGTATTTT. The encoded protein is CASSREWTTDTQYF.

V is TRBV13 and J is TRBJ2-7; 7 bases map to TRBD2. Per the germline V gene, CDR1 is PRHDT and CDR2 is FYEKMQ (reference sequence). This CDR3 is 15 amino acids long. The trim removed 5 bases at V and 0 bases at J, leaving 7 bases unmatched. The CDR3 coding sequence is TGTGCCAGCAGCCGCGGGAGCCAGAGCTCCTACGAGCAGTACTTC. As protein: CASSRGSQSSYEQYF.

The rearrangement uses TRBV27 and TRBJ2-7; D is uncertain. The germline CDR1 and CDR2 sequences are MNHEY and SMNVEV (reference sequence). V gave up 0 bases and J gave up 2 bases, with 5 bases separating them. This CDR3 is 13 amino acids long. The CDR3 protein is CASSLSGPYEQYF. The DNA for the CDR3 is TGTGCCAGCAGTTTATCAGGACCCTACGAGCAGTACTTC.

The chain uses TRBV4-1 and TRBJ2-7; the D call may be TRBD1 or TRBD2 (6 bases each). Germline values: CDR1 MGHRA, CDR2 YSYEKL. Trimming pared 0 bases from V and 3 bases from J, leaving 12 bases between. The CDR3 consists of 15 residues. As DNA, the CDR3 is TGCGCCAGCAGCCAAGAATCTGGGGGGCTCTACGAGCAGTACTTC. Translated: CASSQESGGLYEQYF.

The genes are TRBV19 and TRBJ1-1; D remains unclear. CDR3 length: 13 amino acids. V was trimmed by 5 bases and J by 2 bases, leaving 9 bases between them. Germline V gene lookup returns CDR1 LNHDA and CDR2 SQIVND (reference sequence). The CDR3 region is CASSAYRNTEAFF. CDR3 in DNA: TGTGCCAGTAGTGCATACAGAAACACTGAAGCTTTCTTT.

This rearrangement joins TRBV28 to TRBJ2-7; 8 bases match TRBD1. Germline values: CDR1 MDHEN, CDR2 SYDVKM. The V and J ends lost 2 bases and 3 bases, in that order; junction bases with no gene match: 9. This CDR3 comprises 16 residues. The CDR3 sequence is CASSLIESRGLYEQYF. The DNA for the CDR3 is TGTGCCAGCAGTTTAATAGAATCCAGGGGGCTCTACGAGCAGTACTTC.

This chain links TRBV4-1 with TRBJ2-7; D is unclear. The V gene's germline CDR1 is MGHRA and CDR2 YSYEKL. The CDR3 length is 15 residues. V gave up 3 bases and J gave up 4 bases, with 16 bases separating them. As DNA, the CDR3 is TGCGCCAGCAGCCACCTTGACATTGGAATTTACGAGCAGTACTTC. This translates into CASSHLDIGIYEQYF.

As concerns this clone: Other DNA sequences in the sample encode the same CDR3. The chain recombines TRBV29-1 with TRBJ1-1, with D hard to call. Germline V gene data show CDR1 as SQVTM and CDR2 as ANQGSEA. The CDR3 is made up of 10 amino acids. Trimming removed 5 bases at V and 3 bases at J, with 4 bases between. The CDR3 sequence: CSVWYTEAFF. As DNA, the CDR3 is TGCAGCGTTTGGTACACTGAAGCTTTCTTT.